This paragraph reports one T cell receptor (beta chain). Its antigen remains unknown. The CDR3 sequence is 14 residues long. V was clipped by 6 bases and J by 8 bases; unmatched bases: 8. Germline-derived CDR1 and CDR2 are MNHEY and SMNVEV (reference sequence). This sample was included in a study of healthy donors' naive CD4 and CD8 T cells. Study-wide background: For TCR alpha, new primers spanned all functional IMGT alpha genes.

CD4+CD8-CD45RO-CD45RA+ cells were naive CD4+; CD8+CD4-CD45RA+CD27bright cells were naive CD8+. Notes on the study in general: Most V and J genes were reportedly biased between naive CD4+ and CD8+ cells.

TCR libraries were built from 450 to 650 ng of total RNA by linear amplification. TCRdb itself ran the reads through MiXCR, one entry per CDR3 protein. This sample has 200,000 or so distinct CDR3 sequences, with over 60% found just once. The receptor was isolated from a pool of human donors in good health; the sample pools cells from several healthy donors. This chain uses TRBV27 with TRBJ1-4; 8 bases map to TRBD1. The sequenced sample was naive CD4+ and CD8+ T cells sorted from blood, pooled from several donors. CDR3 nucleotide sequence: TGTGCCAGCAGGATGACAGGGGTTGGCGAAAAACTGTTTTTT. Its protein product is CASRMTGVGEKLFF.